The 6 T cell receptor beta chains below come from one sample, sequenced in a study of spatial heterogeneity in lung cancer. In TCRdb, the 5' RACE reads were re-called with MiXCR into one record per CDR3 protein. The sample lists some 50,000 distinct CDR3 sequences, 12% occurring once. The sample's time point: sample taken at primary tumor resection. Whole RNA, isolated from tumor, nontumor lung or frozen PBMC, was sequenced without prior sorting. This specimen consisted of PBMCs, obtained at surgery. These receptors were obtained from a female donor with early-stage non-small cell lung cancer.

In this sample, this clonotype turned up many times. The V call is TRBV5-1, the J call TRBJ2-5, with TRBD2 matching 7 bases. This CDR3 region has 13 residues. Unmatched junction bases numbered 4, after V lost 5 bases and J lost 3 bases. From germline, CDR1 is SGHRS and CDR2 YFSETQ. The CDR3 reads CASRVGGEETQYF. CDR3 DNA sequence: TGCGCCAGCAGAGTGGGAGGGGAAGAGACCCAGTACTTC. The full variable domain, completed using reference TRBV5-1 and TRBJ2-5, is KAGVTQTPRYLIKTRGQQVTLSCSPISGHRSVSWYQQTPGQGLQFLFEYFSETQRNKGNFPGRFSGRQFSNSRSEMNVSTLELGDSALYLCASRVGGEETQYFGPGTRLLVL.

The chain recombines TRBV20-1 with TRBJ2-3; the match to TRBD2 covers 12 bases. After removal of 3 bases from V and 4 bases from J, the junction contained 5 bases not matched to a gene. The CDR3 loop spans 15 amino acids. Germline V CDR1 and CDR2: DFQATT, SNEGSKA (reference sequence). The CDR3 DNA is TGCAGTGCTAGGGGGACTAGCGGGCGAGCAGATACGCAGTATTTT. Translating it yields CSARGTSGRADTQYF.

This clonotype was seen repeatedly, ten times or more. The chain recombines TRBV20-1 with TRBJ1-2; tentatively, D is TRBD1 (5 bases). Trimming left V 5 bases short and J 6 bases short, with 19 bases between. Per germline, CDR1 DFQATT and CDR2 SNEGSKA (reference sequence). The CDR3 consists of 14 residues. CDR3 sequence (DNA): TGCAGTGCTGACCGGGACCCAGAGCAACATGGCTACACCTTC. Translating it yields CSADRDPEQHGYTF.

This clonotype turned up a few times. The genes are TRBV9 and TRBJ2-1; TRBD2 matches 7 bases. The J segment lost 1 base and the V segment lost 3 bases, leaving 1 base of the junction unmatched. In germline, CDR1 is SGDLS, CDR2 YYNGEE. This CDR3 is 14 amino acids long. The CDR3 spells CASSAGGSYNEQFF. The CDR3 nucleotides read TGTGCCAGCAGCGCCGGGGGGTCCTACAATGAGCAGTTCTTC.

This chain joins TRBV25-1 and TRBJ2-7; tentative D call: TRBD1 (5 bases). There are 12 residues in the CDR3. The V end lost 3 bases, the J end lost 6 bases, and 9 bases lay between the germline ends. Germline V gene data show CDR1 as MGHDK and CDR2 as SYGVNS. Written as DNA, the CDR3 is TGTGCCAGCAGTGAGTCAGGGATCGAGCAGTACTTC. It translates to CASSESGIEQYF.

The J gene is TRBJ1-1, the V gene TRBV5-1; unclear D gene. The germline V gene encodes CDR1 SGHRS and CDR2 YFSETQ. This CDR3 comprises 13 residues. The V end was cut by 0 bases, the J end by 4 bases, with 7 bases between. The chain's CDR3 is CASSLGVGTEAFF. The CDR3 DNA reads TGCGCCAGCAGCTTGGGAGTGGGCACTGAAGCTTTCTTT.